Below, 11 T cell receptor beta chains from the same sample are listed, as sequenced in a study of T cell responses to AZD1222 COVID-19 vaccine. Generated by immunoSEQ multiplex PCR, the TCRdb table keeps only in-frame clones and is missing some. The sample lists about 150,000 clones, roughly 91% seen once, with over 1.1% in the top ten. This specimen was peripheral blood, taken on day 0 of AZD1222 vaccination. These receptors all come from an adult in good health.

This chain links TRBV28 with TRBJ1-4; D is unclear. The V gene's germline CDR1 is MDHEN and CDR2 SYDVKM. The V gene lost 5 bases and the J gene lost 7 bases, with 14 bases spanning the gap. CDR3 size: 14 residues. The CDR3 spells CASSRRVLPEKLFF. In DNA, the CDR3 is TGTGCCAGCAGTCGGCGGGTCCTCCCTGAAAAACTGTTTTTT. Combining the CDR3 with reference TRBV28 and TRBJ1-4 gives the whole variable domain DVKVTQSSRYLVKRTGEKVFLECVQDMDHENMFWYRQDPGLGLRLIYFSYDVKMKEKGDIPEGYSVSREKKERFSLILESASTNQTSMYLCASSRRVLPEKLFFGSGTQLSVL.

The J gene is TRBJ2-1, the V gene TRBV5-1, with 12 bases lining up with TRBD2. After removal of 4 bases from V and 7 bases from J, the junction contained 6 bases not matched to a gene. Germline V CDR1 and CDR2: SGHRS, YFSETQ. The CDR3 runs 15 residues. The CDR3 loop is CASSQTSGGQNEQFF. In nucleotides, the CDR3 is TGCGCCAGCAGCCAGACTAGCGGGGGCCAGAATGAGCAGTTCTTC.

The chain joins TRBV24-1 to TRBJ1-1; D remains ambiguous. Germline loops: CDR1 KGHDR, CDR2 SFDVKD. The CDR3 consists of 17 residues. V lost 4 bases and J 2 bases, leaving 19 bases between the germline ends. CDR3 DNA sequence: TGTGCCACCAGTGACTCGGTTCGGCAGACTAAAAACACTGAAGCTTTCTTT. Encoded protein: CATSDSVRQTKNTEAFF.

The J gene is TRBJ1-4, the V gene TRBV5-6, with D perhaps TRBD1 (5 bases). Germline V gene data show CDR1 as SGHDT and CDR2 as YYEEEE. V lost 5 bases to trimming and J lost 8 bases, with 13 bases between them. The CDR3 runs to 13 residues. DNA of the CDR3: TGTGCCAGCAGACCGAGAGGGGAAGAAAAACTGTTTTTT. Protein: CASRPRGEEKLFF. Based on the CDR3 plus reference TRBV5-6 and TRBJ1-4, the full variable domain is DAGVTQSPTHLIKTRGQQVTLRCSPKSGHDTVSWYQQALGQGPQFIFQYYEEEERQRGNFPDRFSGHQFPNYSSELNVNALLLGDSALYLCASRPRGEEKLFFGSGTQLSVL.

V and J are TRBV12-3 or TRBV12-4 and TRBJ1-4; no reliable D call. This CDR3 has 13 amino acids. V lost 5 bases to trimming and J lost 13 bases, with 17 bases between them. The CDR3 DNA sequence: TGTGCCAGCAGTCCTCTAGGGATCGACGGACTGTTTTTT. This translates into CASSPLGIDGLFF.

The chain is built from TRBV15 and TRBJ1-1; 9 nucleotides agree with TRBD1. Looked up from germline, CDR1 is LNHNV and CDR2 is YYDKDF (reference sequence). The CDR3 has 15 amino acids. The V gene end was trimmed by 3 bases and the J gene end by 5 bases; junction bases not matched to a gene: 7. The CDR3, as DNA: TGTGCCACCAGCAGTGGACAGGGGATGGAGACTGAAGCTTTCTTT. Its translation is CATSSGQGMETEAFF.

This chain connects TRBV5-8 to TRBJ2-3, with 7 nucleotides matching TRBD1. The trim removed 4 bases at V and 3 bases at J, leaving 8 bases unmatched. Germline CDR1 reads SGHTS; CDR2 reads YDEGEE. The CDR3 sequence is 15 residues long. Written as DNA, the CDR3 is TGTGCCAGCAGCGAAGGACAGGTTCGAACAGATACGCAGTATTTT. This codes for CASSEGQVRTDTQYF.

The CDR3 DNA follows: TGTGCCAGCAGTGTCCTAGCGGGAGAGGGCAATGAGCAGTTCTTC. Its protein product is CASSVLAGEGNEQFF. The rearrangement joins TRBV6-4 to TRBJ2-1; TRBD2 aligns across 10 bases. CDR3 length: 15 residues. V shed 4 bases, J shed 6 bases, and the junction held 6 bases outside the gene matches. Per the germline V gene, CDR1 is MRHNA and CDR2 is SNTAGT.

This clone was seen only once. This chain joins TRBV5-4 and TRBJ2-7, with D possibly TRBD2 on 7 matching bases. The CDR3 spans 14 residues. V dropped 1 base and J dropped 3 bases, with 11 bases sitting between them. Germline CDR1 is SGHNT and CDR2 is YYREEE (reference sequence). CDR3 amino acids: CASSLWGGRYEQYF. In DNA form, the CDR3 reads TGTGCCAGCAGCTTGTGGGGGGGCCGCTACGAGCAGTACTTC.

J is TRBJ1-2 and V is TRBV2; 7 bases line up with TRBD1. J gave up 0 bases and V 8 bases, and 6 bases lay outside the gene matches. This CDR3 comprises 14 residues. Germline V CDR1 and CDR2: SNHLY, FYNNEI. As DNA, the CDR3 is TGTGCCAGCGTGGGACAGTTAACTAACTATGGCTACACCTTC. The encoded protein is CASVGQLTNYGYTF.

This clone has just one count. V gene TRBV15 combines with J gene TRBJ1-2, with a tentative D call TRBD1 (5 bases). Trimming pared 4 bases from V and 3 bases from J, leaving 12 bases between. Germline CDR1 reads LNHNV; CDR2 reads YYDKDF (reference sequence). The CDR3 totals 14 residues. Here the CDR3 DNA reads TGTGCCACCAGCATTAAGGGGCAGGACTATGGCTACACCTTC. Translated: CATSIKGQDYGYTF. Variable domain in full (rest from reference TRBV15 and TRBJ1-2): DAMVIQNPRYQVTQFGKPVTLSCSQTLNHNVMYWYQQKSSQAPKLLFHYYDKDFNNEADTPDNFQSRRPNTSFCFLDIRSPGLGDTAMYLCATSIKGQDYGYTFGSGTRLTVV.